The rows below give T cell receptor beta chains drawn from one sample of a study of Ad26.COV2.S vaccination and SARS-CoV-2 variants. Generated by immunoSEQ multiplex PCR, the TCRdb table keeps only in-frame clones and is missing some. Of a few hundred thousand clones in the sample, about 90% were seen once. The sequencing here drew on peripheral blood, taken in a trial of Ad26.COV2.S vaccine versus placebo. These TCRs come from a person between 18 and 65 years old who received the Ad26.COV2.S COVID-19 vaccine or a placebo. CDR3s include the opening cysteine and the closing phenylalanine or tryptophan. Fields, in order: V gene, clone size, J gene, D gene, CDR3 DNA, CDR3 protein. D genes are given only for firm matches. A clone size is listed for some rows: how often the clone was seen (once, few, many), or a class if it is expanded.

TRBV4-1	.	TRBJ2-7	.	TGCGCCAGCAGCCAGACTGACCGAGAGGCCTACGAGCAGTACTTC	CASSQTDREAYEQYF
TRBV9	.	TRBJ2-1	TRBD2	TGTGCCAGCAGCGTAGGCGGGGGGGCCAACAATGAGCAGTTCTTC	CASSVGGGANNEQFF
TRBV19	.	TRBJ1-2	.	TGTGCCAGTAGTATAGGGGCACGTGGCTACACCTTC	CASSIGARGYTF
TRBV6-1	.	TRBJ1-1	.	TGTGCCAGCAGTGAAGCGTTTGCAAGTTCCACTGAAGCTTTCTTT	CASSEAFASSTEAFF
TRBV6-6	.	TRBJ2-6	TRBD1	TGTGCCAGCAGTCCCGAAGTCCCAGGGGGCCCTTACACTTCTGGGGCCAACGTCCTGACTTTC	CASSPEVPGGPYTSGANVLTF
TRBV13	.	TRBJ2-6	TRBD1	TGTGCCAGCAGCTTATTACCCTCCAGGGGGATAAGGACTGGGGCCAACGTCCTGACTTTC	CASSLLPSRGIRTGANVLTF
TRBV5-1	.	TRBJ2-5	TRBD2	TGCGCCAGCAGCGAAGGGACTAGCGGGGGGGCCTCCTCCGAGACCCAGTACTTC	CASSEGTSGGASSETQYF
TRBV7-9	.	TRBJ1-6	.	TGTGCCAGCAGCTCTATGTCCACGCAAAATTCACCCCTCCACTTT	CASSSMSTQNSPLHF
TRBV19	.	TRBJ1-1	.	TGTGCCAGTAGTATAGGGGGCGACACTGAAGCTTTCTTT	CASSIGGDTEAFF
TRBV24-1	.	TRBJ2-1	.	TGTGCCACCAGTGATTCGGGATTGGGGGTGGGCAATGAGCAGTTCTTC	CATSDSGLGVGNEQFF
TRBV19	.	TRBJ2-7	.	TGTGCCAGTTCCAACGGGGATCGGTTGTACTTC	CASSNGDRLYF
TRBV5-1	.	TRBJ1-1	TRBD1	TGCGCCAGCAGCGGATGGGACAGGGGTGTCGCTGAAGCTTTCTTT	CASSGWDRGVAEAFF
TRBV6-5	.	TRBJ2-5	TRBD1	TGTGCCAGCACACGGACAGGGGGCATCCAAGAGACCCAGTACTTC	CASTRTGGIQETQYF
TRBV6-2/TRBV6-3	.	TRBJ1-5	.	TGTGCCAGCAGTTACCGCGACACCCAGGGTCAGCCCCAGCATTTT	CASSYRDTQGQPQHF
TRBV7-2	.	TRBJ2-3	.	TGTGCCAGCAGTTTACGGCGCAGCACAGATACGCAGTATTTT	CASSLRRSTDTQYF
TRBV10-3	.	TRBJ2-3	.	TGTGCCATCAGAATGACTAGTTTAACAGATACGCAGTATTTT	CAIRMTSLTDTQYF
TRBV15	.	TRBJ1-2	.	TGTGCCACCAGCAAAAGGGACAAAAACTATGGCTACACCTTC	CATSKRDKNYGYTF
TRBV5-5	once	TRBJ2-7	.	TGTGCCAGCCAGCCCGGGACACTATCCTACGAGCAGTACTTC	CASQPGTLSYEQYF
TRBV7-9	.	TRBJ2-5	.	TGTGCCAGCAGCTTATCTTTGGGAATGTTGGAGACCCAGTACTTC	CASSLSLGMLETQYF
TRBV11-2	once	TRBJ2-7	TRBD1	TGTGCCAGCAGCCAAGACAGGGGTCTTTTCTACGAGCAGTACTTC	CASSQDRGLFYEQYF
TRBV28	.	TRBJ1-1	.	TGTGCCAGCAGTCCCTGGGCCCTACCAAGGACCATGAACACTGAAGCTTTCTTT	CASSPWALPRTMNTEAFF
TRBV5-5	.	TRBJ1-4	.	TGTGCCAGCAGCTCAGTAGGGGCTGCAACTAATGAAAAACTGTTTTTT	CASSSVGAATNEKLFF
TRBV27	once	TRBJ2-6	.	TGTGCCAGCAGTGCTGGGGCCAACGTCCTGACTTTC	CASSAGANVLTF
TRBV27	.	TRBJ2-2	.	TGTGCCAGCAGTCCAAACACCGGGGAGCTGTTTTTT	CASSPNTGELFF
TRBV5-1	.	TRBJ2-2	.	TGCGCCAGCAGCTTGGTGGTTAACGGGGAGCTGTTTTTT	CASSLVVNGELFF
TRBV4-1	.	TRBJ2-5	.	TGCGCCAGCAGCCAAGAAGCTGCCCCAATTGGGGTACAAGAGACCCAGTACTTC	CASSQEAAPIGVQETQYF
TRBV6-2/TRBV6-3	.	TRBJ1-2	.	TGTGCCAGCAGTCGGCCTAACTATGGCTACACCTTC	CASSRPNYGYTF
TRBV4-1	.	TRBJ2-5	TRBD2	TGCGCCAGCAGCCAAGGCTTCGGCGGGGGGGTAAAGGAGACCCAGTACTTC	CASSQGFGGGVKETQYF
TRBV24-1	.	TRBJ2-3	.	TGTGCCACCAGTGATTGGGCTGACAGGGGTGAAGCGGGGACAGATACGCAGTATTTT	CATSDWADRGEAGTDTQYF
TRBV6-2/TRBV6-3	.	TRBJ2-2	TRBD2	TGTGCCAGCAGTCCCCTAAGGACTAGCGCCACCGGGGAGCTGTTTTTT	CASSPLRTSATGELFF
TRBV2	.	TRBJ2-1	.	TGTGCAGGGCCCGGGGGGCTAGACTACAATGAGCAGTTCTTC	CAGPGGLDYNEQFF
TRBV30	.	TRBJ2-3	.	TGTGCCTGGACAGGCACTATCCTCACAGATACGCAGTATTTT	CAWTGTILTDTQYF
TRBV30	.	TRBJ1-2	TRBD1	TGTGCCGGGGACGGACAGGGCCTCTATGGCTACACCTTC	CAGDGQGLYGYTF
TRBV15	.	TRBJ1-6	.	TGTGCCACCAGCAGAGAACAGGGAATGATTATCCACTTT	CATSREQGMIIHF
TRBV3-1/TRBV3-2	few	TRBJ1-6	.	TGTGCCAGCAGCCCGACAGGCAATTCACCCCTCCACTTT	CASSPTGNSPLHF
TRBV12-3/TRBV12-4	.	TRBJ1-6	.	TGTGCCAGCAGTTCCTCGGCGAATTCACCCCTCCACTTT	CASSSSANSPLHF
TRBV19	.	TRBJ2-5	.	TGTGCCAGTAGTATAGCGTGGGGGCAAGAGACCCAGTACTTC	CASSIAWGQETQYF
TRBV5-5	.	TRBJ2-7	TRBD1	TGTGCCAGCACCTGGACAGGGGCCGAGCAGTACTTC	CASTWTGAEQYF
TRBV28	.	TRBJ2-3	TRBD2	TGTGCCAGCAGTCCCGCCTTAGCGGGGGGGACAGATACGCAGTATTTT	CASSPALAGGTDTQYF
TRBV7-8	.	TRBJ2-2	TRBD2	TGTGCCAGCAGCTGGACTAGCGGGGGGGTAAACACCGGGGAGCTGTTTTTT	CASSWTSGGVNTGELFF
TRBV11-2	.	TRBJ2-5	TRBD2	TGTGCCAGCAGCTCTACACCGGGACTAGCGGGGATCTACCAAGAGACCCAGTACTTC	CASSSTPGLAGIYQETQYF